Given below is one T cell receptor (beta chain) in context. Its target is unknown. These data originate in a study of T cell clones after liver transplantation. Study details: Third-party-reactive TCRbeta sequences from pre-transplant mixed lymphocyte reactions served as antigen-independent comparators. At least one year of complete immunosuppression withdrawal without enzymes over twice normal defined tolerance. Timepoints were pre-transplant, pre-withdrawal, and after withdrawal was completed or failed.

The CDR3 contains 14 residues. Deletions cut 6 bases from V and 10 bases from J, with 22 bases between. CDR1 SGHRS and CDR2 YFSETQ come from the germline V gene. Notes on the study in general: A larger donor-reactive than third-party decline suggested partial antigen-specific deletion.

Some clones are missing from TCRdb's copy, which holds only in-frame ones; the method was immunoSEQ multiplex PCR. The data show 49,000 or so clones, approximately 71% seen once. The source material was CD4+ T cells from blood, sampled around 52 months after liver transplant. The J gene is TRBJ1-2, the V gene TRBV5-1; D gene ambiguous. This clonotype originated in a human patient who received a liver transplant. Some T cells may be graft donor cells. CDR3 amino acids: CASTSGGRVGFYTF. CDR3 in DNA: TGCGCCAGCACCTCCGGCGGTAGGGTGGGTTTCTACACCTTC.